Listed below are T cell receptor beta chains from one sample, sequenced in a study of T cells in Graves' hyperthyroidism and ophthalmopathy. TCRdb re-analysed the multiplex PCR reads in MiXCR, keeping a single row per CDR3 protein. The profile shows 450,000 to 600,000 distinct CDR3 sequences, 15% to 20% of them singletons. The specimen sequenced was blood. The receptor source for this set is a man between 40 and 49 years old with Graves' ophthalmopathy. Each CDR3 is given with its conserved first and last residue. D genes are given only for firm matches. Clone size is given for some rows only: seen once, a few or many times, or a class if the clone is expanded.

V,D,size,J,CDR3,DNA
TRBV20-1,TRBD1,few,TRBJ2-1,CSADRDRGVNEQFF,TGCAGTGCGGACCGGGACAGGGGAGTCAATGAGCAGTTCTTC
TRBV5-5,.,.,TRBJ2-7,CASSLAPGNEQYF,TGTGCCAGCAGCTTGGCCCCTGGGAACGAGCAGTACTTC
TRBV10-3,.,.,TRBJ2-7,CAISGEVEQYF,TGTGCCATCAGTGGGGAAGTCGAGCAGTACTTC
TRBV29-1,TRBD1,.,TRBJ2-7,CSAEKDRGDEQYF,TGCAGCGCCGAAAAGGACAGGGGCGACGAGCAGTACTTC
TRBV6-1,.,.,TRBJ2-3,CASSDSGRPTDTQYF,TGTGCCAGCAGTGACTCAGGGAGACCCACAGATACGCAGTATTTT
TRBV7-9,.,few,TRBJ1-1,CASSFPDRVQTEAFF,TGTGCCAGCAGCTTCCCAGACCGGGTCCAAACTGAAGCTTTCTTT
TRBV7-9,TRBD2,many,TRBJ2-3,CASSLLTSGSTDTQYF,TGTGCCAGCAGCCTCTTGACTAGCGGAAGCACAGATACGCAGTATTTT
TRBV18,.,.,TRBJ2-3,CASSPLRGRGTDTQYF,TGTGCCAGCTCACCCCTTAGAGGCCGTGGCACAGATACGCAGTATTTT
TRBV7-2,TRBD1,many,TRBJ2-1,CASSLTGHSSETQFF,TGTGCCAGCAGCTTGACAGGGCATTCTTCGGAGACCCAGTTCTTC
TRBV29-1,TRBD2,few,TRBJ2-5,CSAKIIGTSGIETQYF,TGCAGCGCCAAGATTATAGGGACTAGCGGGATAGAGACCCAGTACTTC
TRBV29-1,.,.,TRBJ2-1,CSVGEFEQFF,TGCAGCGTTGGAGAGTTTGAGCAGTTCTTC
TRBV28,.,.,TRBJ1-5,CASSLEGFGNQPQHF,TGTGCCAGCAGTTTAGAGGGGTTTGGCAATCAGCCCCAGCATTTT
TRBV20-1,TRBD2,.,TRBJ2-1,CSALSGLLYNEQFF,TGCAGTGCTCTTAGCGGGCTACTCTACAATGAGCAGTTCTTC
TRBV6-5,TRBD2,.,TRBJ2-5,CANSYEGSGIETQYF,TGTGCCAACAGTTACGAGGGTAGCGGGATAGAGACCCAGTACTTC
TRBV6-1,.,.,TRBJ2-3,CASMTVGGTDTQYF,TGTGCCAGCATGACGGTAGGGGGCACAGATACGCAGTATTTT
TRBV27,TRBD1,many,TRBJ2-7,CASIATGGEQYF,TGTGCCAGCATTGCGACAGGGGGCGAGCAGTACTTC
TRBV20-1,TRBD2,.,TRBJ2-1,CSARVRTSGSSEQFF,TGCAGTGCTAGAGTTCGGACTAGCGGGAGTTCTGAGCAGTTCTTC
TRBV12-3/TRBV12-4,TRBD2,many,TRBJ2-3,CASRASGRMTDTQYF,TGTGCCAGCAGAGCTAGCGGGAGGATGACAGATACGCAGTATTTT